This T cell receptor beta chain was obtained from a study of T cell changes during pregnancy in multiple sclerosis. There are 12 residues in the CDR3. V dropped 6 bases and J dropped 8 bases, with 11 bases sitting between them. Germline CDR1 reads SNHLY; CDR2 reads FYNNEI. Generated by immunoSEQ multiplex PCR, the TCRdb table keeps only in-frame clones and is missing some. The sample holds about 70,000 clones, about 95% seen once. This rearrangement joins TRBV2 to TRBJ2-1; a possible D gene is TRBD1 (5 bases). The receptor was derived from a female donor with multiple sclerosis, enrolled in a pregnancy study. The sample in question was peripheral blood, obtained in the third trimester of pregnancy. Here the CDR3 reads CASRGRGHEQFF. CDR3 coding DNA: TGTGCCAGCAGGGGAAGGGGCCATGAGCAGTTCTTC.